A single sample gave rise to the 14 T cell receptor delta chains below, sequenced in a study of gamma-delta T cells after stem cell transplantation listed by TCRdb under 2016. The library was obtained by RT-PCR. Sequencing relied on an Illumina MiSeq. TCRdb reanalyzed the public reads with the CATT caller, and identical DNA sequences were merged afterwards. Within this sample are over 1,500 delta-chain clones, with almost 4.5% of them counted one time only. Clones ranked in the top ten supply around a third of the sample. The sample consisted of gamma-delta T cells. The receptors stem from a human donor. It is not recorded whose cells these are; they may come from a transplant donor.

The rearrangement links TRDV2 to TRDJ1; TRDD3 matches at 12 bases. CDR3 length: 21 residues. The ends lost 3 bases at V and 0 bases at J; junction bases unmatched: 19. Germline CDR1 is GEAIGNYY and CDR2 is EKD. CDR3 in amino acids: CACDPLPDDWGIPIYTDKLIF. Here the CDR3 DNA reads TGTGCCTGTGACCCCCTTCCTGACGACTGGGGGATACCCATCTACACCGATAAACTCATCTTT.

The sample holds a few counts of this clone. This likely stems from a read error, as it lies one base from a far larger clone. V is TRDV2 and J is TRDJ1; D is ambiguous. Germline V lookup: CDR1 GEAIGNYY, CDR2 EKD. The CDR3 has 13 amino acids. CDR3 sequence (DNA): TGTGCCTGTGACTCGGTGGGAGGTGATAAACCCATCTTT. This codes for CACDSVGGDKPIF.

About this clone: Given a far larger clone just one base away, this is likely a sequencing read error. V usage is TRDV2 and J usage is TRDJ1, with a possible D match to TRDD3 (5 bases). Germline CDR1 GEAIGNYY, CDR2 EKD. The CDR3 sequence is 19 residues long. V was shortened by 0 bases and J by 0 bases, with 22 bases between the two germline ends. CDR3 region: CACDTLPLLVGRYTDKLIF. The DNA of the CDR3 is TGTGCCTGTGACACCCTCCCGCTACTGGTGGGCAGGTACACCGATAAACTCATCTTT.

A note on this clone: A read error is the likely source, as a far larger clone sits one nucleotide away. The chain links TRDV2 to TRDJ1; 8 nucleotides agree with TRDD3. The CDR3 covers 14 residues. Trimming cost V 2 bases and J 5 bases; bases outside gene matches: 6. In germline, CDR1 is GEAIGNYY, CDR2 EKD. CDR3 sequence reads: CACDKLGATDKLIF. The DNA of the CDR3 is TGTGCCTGTGACAAACTGGGGGCTACAGATAAACTCATCTTT.

No V gene call was produced; the J gene was TRDJ1. CDR3 length equals 12 residues. The CDR3, as DNA: TGCGCAGGTCAGGGGTACACCGATAAACTCATCTTT. As protein: CAGQGYTDKLIF.

By frequency in the sample, this clone is medium-sized (0.01 to 0.1%). This may be a read error, as it is one base from a much larger clone. Distinct nucleotide sequences in the sample also encode this CDR3. V usage is TRDV2 and J usage is TRDJ1, with 7 bases lining up with TRDD3. The length of the CDR3 is 16 residues. Germline-derived CDR1 and CDR2 are GEAIGNYY and EKD. This chain's CDR3 is CACDPLVGEYTDKLIF. As DNA, the CDR3 is TGCGCCTGTGACCCCTTGGTGGGGGAGTACACCGATAAACTCATCTTT.

Judged by abundance, this clone is large (0.1 to 1%). This same CDR3 is encoded by further DNA sequences in the sample. The V and J genes are TRDV2 and TRDJ1; D is tentatively TRDD2 or TRDD3 (6 bases each). V was trimmed by 2 bases and J by 5 bases, leaving 26 bases between them. Germline loops: CDR1 GEAIGNYY, CDR2 EKD. This CDR3 spans 18 amino acids. The CDR3 nucleotides read TGTGCCTGTGACAGGATTCCTTCCCCCGGGGATGACGGAGATAAACTCATCTTT. Protein sequence: CACDRIPSPGDDGDKLIF.

About this clone: A far bigger clonotype differs at one base, so this is likely a read error. The sample carries other DNA sequences with the same CDR3. The chain couples TRDV2 to TRDJ1; TRDD3 is a possible D gene (5 bases). This CDR3 spans 20 amino acids. Germline V lookup: CDR1 GEAIGNYY, CDR2 EKD. The V end lost 3 bases, the J end lost 0 bases, and 28 bases lay between the germline ends. This chain's CDR3 is CACDSLASGDTVPYTDKLIF. CDR3 sequence (DNA): TGTGCCTGTGACTCCCTTGCGTCCGGCGATACAGTCCCCTACACCGATAAACTCATCTTT.

This clone was seen more than once but under ten times. It differs at one base from a far larger clone, so likely a read error. J is TRDJ1 and V is TRDV2; D is ambiguous. CDR1 and CDR2 from the germline V gene are GEAIGNYY and EKD. V lost 7 bases and J 0 bases, leaving 23 bases between the germline ends. CDR3 length equals 17 residues. The CDR3 bases are TGTGCCTGCGATAGGCTACTGAGGCACCAGAACACCGATAAACTCATCTTT. It is translated as CACDRLLRHQNTDKLIF.

With respect to this clone: It differs at one base from a far larger clone, so likely a read error. Other DNA sequences within the sample encode an identical CDR3. This sequence joins TRDV2 and TRDJ1; D unclear. The CDR3 consists of 14 residues. V dropped 4 bases and J dropped 1 base, with 12 bases sitting between them. The germline gives CDR1 GEAIGNYY, CDR2 EKD. The CDR3 spells CACDTLVLTDKLIF. CDR3 sequence (DNA): TGTGCCTGTGATACCCTAGTACTCACCGATAAACTCATCTTT.

The CDR3 DNA sequence: TGTGCCTGTGACACACTGGGGGATACTACTCTGTCCTGGGACACCCGACAGATGTTTTTC. This translates into CACDTLGDTTLSWDTRQMFF. The chain combines TRDV2 with TRDJ3; 12 nucleotides line up with TRDD3. J lost 1 base, V lost 1 base, and 7 bases had no gene match. Germline V lookup: CDR1 GEAIGNYY, CDR2 EKD. This CDR3 contains 20 residues.

This clone was counted between two and nine times. The protein that TCRdb holds for this DNA derives from a much larger clone and differs from the translated DNA at residue 4, which likely indicates a read error; the protein shown here is translated from the DNA. The gene calls are TRDV2 and TRDJ1, with TRDD3 identical over 9 bases. J lost 0 bases, V lost 6 bases, and 10 bases had no gene match. Germline V gene lookup returns CDR1 GEAIGNYY and CDR2 EKD. The CDR3 is 16 residues long. The chain's CDR3 is CACNPLLGENTDKLIF. The CDR3 nucleotides are TGTGCCTGTAACCCCCTACTGGGGGAAAACACCGATAAACTCATCTTT.

This clone turned up a few times. TCRdb assigns this DNA the protein of a much larger clone, which departs from its translation at residue 14; this likely reflects a read error, and the protein shown comes from translating the DNA. The V and J genes are TRDV2 and TRDJ1; 13 bases line up with TRDD3. The germline CDR1 and CDR2 sequences are GEAIGNYY and EKD. The CDR3 has 16 residues. CDR3 nucleotide sequence: TGTGCCTGTGACTCCTTACTGGGGGATACGCGAGATAAACCCATCTTT. Protein product: CACDSLLGDTRDKPIF.

This clone came up a few times. A far larger clone is a single base away, which makes a read error likely. V is TRDV2 and J is TRDJ3; 9 nucleotides match TRDD3. J was trimmed by 0 bases and V by 3 bases; bases with no gene match: 11. Germline V gene data show CDR1 as GEAIGNYY and CDR2 as EKD. The CDR3 length is 20 residues. CDR3 region: CACDLALGDTSSWDTRQMFF. The CDR3 bases are TGTGCCTGTGACTTGGCACTGGGGGACACGAGCTCCTGGGACACCCGACAGATGTTTTTC.